This T cell receptor beta chain was found in a study of T-cell reconstitution after alpha-beta-depleted transplantation in children. This clonotype was counted at least ten times. Unique molecular identifiers were used to barcode this TCRbeta library. MiXCR, run by TCRdb on the PCR reads, gives a single entry per CDR3 protein. Of some 250,000 distinct CDR3 sequences listed, more than 10% are singletons. The specimen comprised PBMCs from the stem cell graft donor, sampled from the stem cell graft. This clonotype was obtained from a human donor who donated a stem cell graft to a child with acute lymphoblastic leukemia.

This chain's CDR3 is CSVGGVRDYGYTF. The CDR3 region has the DNA TGCAGCGTTGGAGGGGTCCGAGACTATGGCTACACCTTC. The chain links TRBV29-1 to TRBJ1-2, with D maybe TRBD1 (5 bases). Looked up from germline, CDR1 is SQVTM and CDR2 is ANQGSEA. The CDR3 contains 13 residues. The V gene lost 4 bases and the J gene lost 3 bases, with 12 bases spanning the gap.